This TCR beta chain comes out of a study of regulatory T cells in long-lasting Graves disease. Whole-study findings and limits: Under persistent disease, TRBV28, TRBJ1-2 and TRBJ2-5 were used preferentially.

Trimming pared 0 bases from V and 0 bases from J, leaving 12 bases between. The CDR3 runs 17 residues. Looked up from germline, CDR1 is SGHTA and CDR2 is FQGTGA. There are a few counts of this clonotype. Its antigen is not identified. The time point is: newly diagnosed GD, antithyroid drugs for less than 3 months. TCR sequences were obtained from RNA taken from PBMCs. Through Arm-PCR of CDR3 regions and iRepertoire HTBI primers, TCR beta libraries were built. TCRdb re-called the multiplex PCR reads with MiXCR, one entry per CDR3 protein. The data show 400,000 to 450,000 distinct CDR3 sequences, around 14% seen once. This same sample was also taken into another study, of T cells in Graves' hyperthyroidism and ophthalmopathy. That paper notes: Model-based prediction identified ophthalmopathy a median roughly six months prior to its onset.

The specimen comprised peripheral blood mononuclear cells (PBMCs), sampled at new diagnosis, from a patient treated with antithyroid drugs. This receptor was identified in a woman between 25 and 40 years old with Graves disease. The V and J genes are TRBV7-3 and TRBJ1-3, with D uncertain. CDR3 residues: CASSLTAPGTSGNTIYF. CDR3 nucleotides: TGTGCCAGCAGCTTAACGGCTCCCGGAACCTCTGGAAACACCATATATTTT.